This T cell receptor (beta chain) came from a study of OX40 agonist ivuxolimab in advanced cancers. Study-level points and caveats: In general, CD8+ T cells held more expanded clones than CD4+ did, on average. Partial responders receiving 0.1-3.0 mg/kg showed among the lowest clonal expansion.

Data came from immunoSEQ multiplex PCR; TCRdb stores just in-frame clones and leaves some out. Of about 89,000 clones detected, 85% to 95% appear once; the ten largest clones hold about 0.3%. A note on this clone: Its antigen remains unidentified.

This CDR3 comprises 12 residues. V was pared by 0 bases and J by 8 bases, with 11 bases between. Germline lookup yields CDR1 GTSNPN and CDR2 SVGIG (reference sequence). This sample comprised CD4+ or CD8+ T cells sorted from blood, obtained in a trial of the OX40 agonist ivuxolimab. The sequence derives from an adult with an advanced solid tumor such as melanoma, head and neck, liver or kidney cancer. The chain combines TRBV30 with TRBJ2-7, with D unclear. CDR3 in DNA: TGTGCCTGGAGTGTCTTCTCGGGTAAGCAGTACTTC. Its translation is CAWSVFSGKQYF.